This TCR beta chain came from a study of post-analysis software for immune sequencing data. Germline lookup yields CDR1 SGHKS and CDR2 YYEKEE (reference sequence). This CDR3 has 16 residues. V shed 0 bases, J shed 5 bases, and the junction held 8 bases outside the gene matches. General observations from the study: Analysis by F measure revealed that same-batch samples clustered strongly together. Patients with multiple sclerosis recorded significantly lower normalized Chao1 diversity than controls, the study found. Higher frequency in patients than in controls was seen for about five TRBV segments, with TRBV5-6, TRBV5-1 and TRBV20-1 among them.

This clonotype was observed a few times. The target antigen is unknown. Unique molecular identifiers tagged the TCR beta cDNA libraries. The source material, 1 to 10 million T cells, gave rise to 500,000 or so cDNA molecules. TCRdb analysed the PCR reads with MiXCR anew, one entry per CDR3 protein. The top ten hold approximately 4.3% of the sample, which has 650,000 to 850,000 distinct CDR3 sequences, about 53% seen once. The sequence came from a girl aged 10 to 17 with multiple sclerosis. V is TRBV5-5 and J is TRBJ2-1; TRBD1 matches 7 bases. Material for sequencing was blood. CDR3 coding DNA: TGTGCCAGCAGCTTGGTTAGACAGGGAAACAACAATGAGCAGTTCTTC. It codes for CASSLVRQGNNNEQFF.